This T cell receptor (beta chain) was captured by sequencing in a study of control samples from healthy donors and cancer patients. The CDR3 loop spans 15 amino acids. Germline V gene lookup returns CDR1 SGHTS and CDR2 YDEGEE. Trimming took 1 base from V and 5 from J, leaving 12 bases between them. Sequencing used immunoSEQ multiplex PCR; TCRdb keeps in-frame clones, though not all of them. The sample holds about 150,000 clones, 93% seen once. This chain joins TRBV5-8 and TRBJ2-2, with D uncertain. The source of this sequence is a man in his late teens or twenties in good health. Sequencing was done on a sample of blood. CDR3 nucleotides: TGTGCCAGCAGCTTGAGGTCGGTTTGGACCGGGGAGCTGTTTTTT. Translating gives CASSLRSVWTGELFF.